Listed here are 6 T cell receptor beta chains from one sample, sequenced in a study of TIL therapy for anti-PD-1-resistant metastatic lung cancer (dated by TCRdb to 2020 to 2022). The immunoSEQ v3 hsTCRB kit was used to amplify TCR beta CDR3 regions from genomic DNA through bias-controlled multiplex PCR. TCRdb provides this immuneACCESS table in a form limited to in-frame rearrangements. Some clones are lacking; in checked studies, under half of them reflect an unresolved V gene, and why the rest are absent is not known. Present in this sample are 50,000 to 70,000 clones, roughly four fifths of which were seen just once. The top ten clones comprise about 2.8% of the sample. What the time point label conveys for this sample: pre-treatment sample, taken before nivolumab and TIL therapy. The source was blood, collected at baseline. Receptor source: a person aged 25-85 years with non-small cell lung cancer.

The CDR3 bases are TGCGCCAGCAGCCAAGATCTGGGTGGCTACACCTTC. Residues: CASSQDLGGYTF. V gene TRBV4-3 combines with J gene TRBJ1-2; D is ambiguous. The CDR3 has 12 residues. Between the trimmed V and J ends, which lost 0 bases and 7 bases, there was a span of 6 bases. Germline CDR1 is LGHNA and CDR2 is YSLEER.

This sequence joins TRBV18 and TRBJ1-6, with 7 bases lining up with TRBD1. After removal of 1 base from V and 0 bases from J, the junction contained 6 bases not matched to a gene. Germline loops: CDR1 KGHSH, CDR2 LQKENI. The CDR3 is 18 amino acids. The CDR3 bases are TGTGCCAGCTCACCACGGGACAGCGGGAGCTCCTATAATTCACCCCTCCACTTT. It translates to CASSPRDSGSSYNSPLHF.

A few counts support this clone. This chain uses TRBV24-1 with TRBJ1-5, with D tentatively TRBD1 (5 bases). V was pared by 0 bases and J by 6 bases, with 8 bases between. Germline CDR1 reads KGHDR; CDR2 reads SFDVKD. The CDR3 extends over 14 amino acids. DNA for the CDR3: TGTGCCACCAGTGATTTGCAGGGAACTCAGCCCCAGCATTTT. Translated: CATSDLQGTQPQHF.

For the CDR3, the DNA is TGTGCCAGCTCACTAGACAGATTCGCCTACGAGCAGTACTTC. Translation gives CASSLDRFAYEQYF. The genes are TRBV18 and TRBJ2-7, with D tentatively TRBD1 (5 bases). In germline, CDR1 is KGHSH, CDR2 LQKENI. There are 14 residues in the CDR3. V lost 4 bases and J lost 2, with 12 bases in between. Supplemented by reference TRBV18 and TRBJ2-7, the full variable domain reads NAGVMQNPRHLVRRRGQEARLRCSPMKGHSHVYWYRQLPEEGLKFMVYLQKENIIDESGMPKERFSAEFPKEGPSILRIQQVVRGDSAAYFCASSLDRFAYEQYFGPGTRLTVT.

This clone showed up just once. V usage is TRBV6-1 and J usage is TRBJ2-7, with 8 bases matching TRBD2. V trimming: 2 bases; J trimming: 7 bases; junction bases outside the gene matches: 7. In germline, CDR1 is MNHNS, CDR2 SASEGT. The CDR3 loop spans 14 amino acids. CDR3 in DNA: TGTGCCAGCAGTGAACGGGTGCCGGGGGGGGAGCAGTACTTC. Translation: CASSERVPGGEQYF.

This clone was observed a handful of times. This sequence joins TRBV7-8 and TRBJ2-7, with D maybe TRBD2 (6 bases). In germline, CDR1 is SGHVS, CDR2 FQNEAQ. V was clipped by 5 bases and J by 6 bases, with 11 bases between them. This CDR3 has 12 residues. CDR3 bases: TGTGCCAGCAGCCCCCTCGGGGGCGAGCAGTACTTC. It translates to CASSPLGGEQYF.